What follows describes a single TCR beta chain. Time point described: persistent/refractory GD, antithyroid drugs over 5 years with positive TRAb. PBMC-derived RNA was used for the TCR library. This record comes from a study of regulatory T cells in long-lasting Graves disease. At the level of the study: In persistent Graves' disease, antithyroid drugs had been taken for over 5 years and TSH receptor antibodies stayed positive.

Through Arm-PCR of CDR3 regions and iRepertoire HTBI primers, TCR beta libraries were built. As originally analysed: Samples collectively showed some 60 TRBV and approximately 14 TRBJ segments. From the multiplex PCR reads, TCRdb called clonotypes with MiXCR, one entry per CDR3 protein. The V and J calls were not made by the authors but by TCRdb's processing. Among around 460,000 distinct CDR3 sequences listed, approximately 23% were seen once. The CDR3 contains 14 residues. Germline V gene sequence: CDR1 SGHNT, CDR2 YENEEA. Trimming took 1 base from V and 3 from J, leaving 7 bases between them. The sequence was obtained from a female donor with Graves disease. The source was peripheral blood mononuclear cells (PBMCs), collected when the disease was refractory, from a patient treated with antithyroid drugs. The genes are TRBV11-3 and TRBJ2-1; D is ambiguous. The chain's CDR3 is CASSLGSNYNEQFF. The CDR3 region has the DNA TGTGCCAGCAGCTTAGGTAGTAACTACAATGAGCAGTTCTTC.